A single sample is the source of the 20 T cell receptor beta chains below, sequenced in a study of CD8+ T cells in alopecia areata. Separation of pooled cutaneous lymph node cells was by sorting with CD4, CD8alpha, NKG2D, NKG2ACE and other markers. In each case, RNA was isolated and then reverse transcribed into cDNA as the sequencing template. Generated by immunoSEQ multiplex PCR, the TCRdb table keeps only in-frame clones and is missing some. This record lists roughly 260,000 clones, none seen once only, and the top ten clones contain more than 1%. The source material was CD4+ T cells sorted from a lymph node. The receptors derive from a C3H/HeJ mouse with alopecia areata. The MHC haplotype of the strain is H2-k.

Details on this clone: The gene symbols are mouse symbols. The CDR3 end is not reached by the read, which stops 4 residues before it; the germline J gene fills it in. The rearrangement links TRBV5 to TRBJ2-3; TRBD2 matches 14 bases. Looked up from germline, CDR1 is LGHNA and CDR2 is YNLKQL (reference sequence). J lost 3 bases, V lost 0 bases, and 5 bases had no gene match. The CDR3 runs to 18 residues. CDR3: CASSQDGDWGGAAETLYF. The sequenced part of the CDR3 DNA is TGTGCCAGCAGCCAAGATGGGGACTGGGGGGGCGCGGCAGAA.

This clone was counted a few times. Gene labels here are mouse ones. The read ends 4 residues early relative to the CDR3; the germline J gene fills the gap. The chain employs TRBV13-2 and TRBJ1-2; D is possibly TRBD1 (6 bases). Trimming shortened V by 0 bases and J by 3 bases, and 9 bases separated the two germline ends. The V gene's germline CDR1 is NNHNN and CDR2 SYGAGS (reference sequence). This CDR3 region has 14 residues. The CDR3 DNA, read in part, is TGTGCCAGCGGTGATGCTGGACAGCACTCC. This translates into CASGDAGQHS. The whole CDR3 protein is CASGDAGQHSDYTF.

The table lists this clone with a few counts. The genes are named according to mouse. Read data end 4 residues before the CDR3 end; the end is taken from the germline J gene. The V gene is TRBV13-1, the J gene TRBJ2-2; 8 nucleotides line up with TRBD2. Germline lookup yields CDR1 NSHNY and CDR2 SYGAGN. The ends lost 0 bases at V and 5 bases at J; junction bases unmatched: 3. The CDR3 sequence is 15 residues long. The CDR3 loop is CASSDAWGVTGQLYF. The sequenced CDR3 bases are TGTGCCAGCAGTGATGCCTGGGGGGTTACCGGG.

In this sample, this clone turned up a few times. Here the gene names and germline are mouse. The read finishes 4 residues shy of the CDR3 end, and the germline J gene is used to complete it. The rearrangement links TRBV1 to TRBJ2-3; D is undetermined. CDR1 and CDR2 (germline): NSQYPW, LRSPGD (reference sequence). This CDR3 is 13 amino acids long. The CDR3: CTCSAETEETLYF. The CDR3 DNA, read in part, is TGCACCTGCAGTGCAGAAACAGAAGAA.

Remarks on this clone: Gene names follow the mouse nomenclature. The DNA read from the CDR3 is TGTGCTAGCAGTCCTATATATAATTCGCCC. This sequence encodes CASSPIYNSP. The entire CDR3 sequence reads CASSPIYNSPLYF. V and J are TRBV29 and TRBJ1-6; D unresolved. The read falls 3 residues short of the CDR3 end, and the missing part is taken from the germline J gene. TRBJ1-6 is annotated as an ORF whose role is uncertain. The germline gives CDR1 MSHET, CDR2 SYDVDS. This CDR3 has 13 residues. The V end lost 5 bases, the J end lost 4 bases, and 6 bases lay between the germline ends.

This clone was counted only a few times. The listed genes are named as in mouse. The read gets to within 4 residues of the CDR3 end, and the germline J gene fills in the rest. V gene TRBV13-1 combines with J gene TRBJ1-2; perhaps TRBD1 as D (6 bases). Trimming removed 1 base at V and 0 bases at J, with 10 bases between. The germline CDR1 and CDR2 sequences are NSHNY and SYGAGN. CDR3 length equals 15 residues. The part of the CDR3 DNA that was read is TGTGCCAGCAGTGATTTGGGACAAACAAACTCC. Protein: CASSDLGQTNS. The full CDR3 sequence reads CASSDLGQTNSDYTF.

As to this clone: Gene and germline names: mouse. The CDR3 extends 4 residues past the end of the read, so its final part is completed from the germline J gene. The rearrangement links TRBV31 to TRBJ2-3; 9 positions match TRBD1. The CDR3 consists of 15 residues. Losses at the gene ends were 3 bases for V and 1 base for J; bases not matched to a gene: 5. From germline, CDR1 is GKSSPN and CDR2 SITVG. The CDR3 region is CAWSTGQGGAETLYF. The CDR3 bases that were read are TGTGCCTGGAGCACGGGACAGGGAGGTGCAGAA.

This clone was picked up a small number of times. Genes here carry mouse names. From the germline J gene comes the end of the CDR3, since the read stops 3 residues before it. This sample also contains other DNA sequences that code for the same CDR3. The gene calls are TRBV13-1 and TRBJ1-6; D might be TRBD1 (6 bases). TRBJ1-6 is labeled an ORF, and its function is uncertain. Germline CDR1 reads NSHNY; CDR2 reads SYGAGN. Trimming took 2 bases from V and 0 from J, leaving 6 bases between them. This CDR3 region has 15 residues. The CDR3 bases that were read are TGTGCCAGCAGTGAACAGGGTTCCTATAATTCGCCC. Encoded protein: CASSEQGSYNSP. The full CDR3 reads CASSEQGSYNSPLYF.

This clone was detected a few times. Genes and germline come from the mouse. The read halts 4 residues ahead of the CDR3 end, with the missing end drawn from the germline J gene. The rearrangement links TRBV19 to TRBJ2-1; perhaps TRBD1 as D (6 bases). This CDR3 has 13 residues. Germline assignment: CDR1 FNHDT and CDR2 SITEND (reference sequence). V was shortened by 5 bases and J by 3 bases, with 9 bases between the two germline ends. The CDR3: CASRVGGYAEQFF. The CDR3 bases that were read are TGTGCCAGCAGAGTAGGGGGCTATGCT.

Concerning this clone itself: The listed genes are named as in mouse. The read ends 4 residues shy of where the CDR3 ends; the end is completed using the germline J gene. Different DNA sequences within this sample yield the same CDR3. The rearrangement joins TRBV5 to TRBJ2-7, with 9 bases lining up with TRBD2. The germline gives CDR1 LGHNA, CDR2 YNLKQL (reference sequence). The CDR3 extends over 13 amino acids. The V gene end was trimmed by 4 bases and the J gene end by 3 bases; junction bases not matched to a gene: 1. Incomplete CDR3 DNA: TGTGCCAGCAGCCCGACTGGGGGCTAT. Its translation: CASSPTGGY. The whole CDR3 sequence reads CASSPTGGYEQYF.

A note on this clone: Mouse names are used for the genes. The read finishes 4 residues shy of the CDR3 end, and the germline J gene is used to complete it. The chain carries TRBV19 and TRBJ1-2; 10 nucleotides align to TRBD1. Trimming at V came to 3 bases and at J to 0 bases, leaving 8 bases not matched to a gene. Looked up from germline, CDR1 is FNHDT and CDR2 is SITEND (reference sequence). The CDR3 is 17 amino acids. The chain's CDR3 is CASSSQGQGIANSDYTF. The CDR3 DNA, read in part, is TGTGCCAGCAGTAGCCAGGGACAGGGGATTGCAAACTCC.

This clone was seen ten or more times. The genes and germline here are from mouse. The DNA ends 4 residues before the CDR3 does, and the rest of the CDR3 is filled in from the germline J gene. This same CDR3 is encoded by further DNA sequences in the sample. The rearrangement uses TRBV1 and TRBJ2-7; D might be TRBD1 (6 bases). Germline V lookup: CDR1 NSQYPW, CDR2 LRSPGD (reference sequence). The CDR3 length is 12 residues. CDR3 residues: CTCSADRYEQYF. The sequenced part of the CDR3 DNA is TGCACCTGCAGTGCGGACAGATAT.

This clone came up many times. These gene names are mouse names. From the germline J gene comes the end of the CDR3, since the read stops 4 residues before it. This chain joins TRBV17 and TRBJ2-1; tentatively, D is TRBD1 (5 bases). Germline V CDR1 and CDR2: MNHDT, YYDKIL. The CDR3 has 14 residues. The covered CDR3 bases are TGTGCTAGCAGTAGAGATCAGGGAAACGCT. Its protein is CASSRDQGNA. The entire CDR3 is CASSRDQGNAEQFF.

The table lists this clone with a few counts. Mouse gene names and germline throughout. The read ends 4 residues shy of where the CDR3 ends; the end is completed using the germline J gene. V gene TRBV19 combines with J gene TRBJ2-5; D call uncertain. Per germline, CDR1 FNHDT and CDR2 SITEND (reference sequence). This CDR3 has 12 residues. V dropped 4 bases and J dropped 3 bases, with 6 bases sitting between them. The chain's CDR3 is CASSFGQDTQYF. Incomplete CDR3 DNA: TGTGCCAGCAGTTTTGGGCAAGAC.

This clone was seen at least ten times. Gene names denote mouse genes. Read data end 4 residues before the CDR3 end; the end is taken from the germline J gene. Distinct nucleotide sequences in the sample also encode this CDR3. This rearrangement joins TRBV31 to TRBJ2-2, with D maybe TRBD1 (6 bases). V lost 1 base to trimming and J lost 1 base, with 7 bases between them. Germline loops: CDR1 GKSSPN, CDR2 SITVG. The CDR3 has 14 residues. CDR3 sequence reads: CAWSPGQNTGQLYF. The sequenced CDR3 bases are TGTGCCTGGAGTCCGGGACAAAACACCGGG.

For this clone: Mouse gene names apply. Coverage ceases 4 residues before the CDR3 finishes, and the germline J gene fills in the end. The V call is TRBV19, the J call TRBJ2-7, with 10 bases matching TRBD2. Germline CDR1 is FNHDT and CDR2 is SITEND (reference sequence). The CDR3 has 16 amino acids. Partial CDR3 DNA: TGTGCCAGCAGTATAGTTGGGACTGGGGCCCTTTAT. Its translation: CASSIVGTGALY. The entire CDR3 protein is CASSIVGTGALYEQYF.

Of note for this clone: The genes are named according to mouse. The CDR3 goes on 4 residues after the read ends, and that part is filled in from the germline J gene. The chain uses TRBV31 and TRBJ2-7; 13 positions match TRBD2. Per the germline V gene, CDR1 is GKSSPN and CDR2 is SITVG. The CDR3 has 16 residues. Incomplete CDR3 DNA: TGTGCCTGGAGTCTCCGGACTGGGGGGGCGCCAGAT. This encodes CAWSLRTGGAPD. The entire CDR3 protein is CAWSLRTGGAPDEQYF. The full variable domain, in which reference TRBV31 and TRBJ2-7 provide the parts outside the CDR3, is AQTIHQWPVAEIKAVGSPLSLGCTIKGKSSPNLYWYWQATGGTLQQLFYSITVGQVESVVQLNLSASRPKDDQFILSTEKLLLSHSGFYLCAWSLRTGGAPDEQYFGPGTRLTVL.

This clone has more than one count but fewer than ten. Gene names are the mouse ones. Read data end 4 residues before the CDR3 end; the end is taken from the germline J gene. Other DNA sequences in this sample translate to the same CDR3. V is TRBV1 and J is TRBJ2-3; TRBD2 matches 7 bases. The V and J ends lost 0 bases and 0 bases, in that order; junction bases with no gene match: 3. Germline CDR1 NSQYPW, CDR2 LRSPGD (reference sequence). The CDR3 runs 16 residues. Incomplete CDR3 DNA: TGCACCTGCAGTGCAGATGTGGGGGGAAGTGCAGAA. Protein product: CTCSADVGGSAE. The whole CDR3 protein reads CTCSADVGGSAETLYF.

Regarding this clone: Gene names and germline refer to mouse. The observed sequence ends 4 residues before the CDR3 terminus, with the missing tail filled in from the germline J gene. This chain uses TRBV13-3 with TRBJ2-3; TRBD1 agrees at 12 bases. The V gene end was trimmed by 4 bases and the J gene end by 2 bases; junction bases not matched to a gene: 5. The V gene's germline CDR1 is NNHDY and CDR2 SYVADS. The CDR3 length is 16 residues. The covered CDR3 bases are TGTGCCAGCAGTCGGGACAGGGGGCGGGATGCAGAA. It codes for CASSRDRGRDAE. The full CDR3 reads CASSRDRGRDAETLYF.

About this clone: Gene and germline names: mouse. Read coverage stops 4 residues before the CDR3 terminus; the germline J gene supplies the remainder. The sample has other DNA sequences that encode this CDR3 too. The chain links TRBV19 to TRBJ2-1; the match to TRBD2 covers 11 bases. Germline V gene lookup returns CDR1 FNHDT and CDR2 SITEND (reference sequence). The CDR3 has 14 residues. The CDR3 protein is CASSYWGGGAEQFF. The DNA read from the CDR3 is TGTGCCAGCAGTTACTGGGGGGGCGGAGCT.